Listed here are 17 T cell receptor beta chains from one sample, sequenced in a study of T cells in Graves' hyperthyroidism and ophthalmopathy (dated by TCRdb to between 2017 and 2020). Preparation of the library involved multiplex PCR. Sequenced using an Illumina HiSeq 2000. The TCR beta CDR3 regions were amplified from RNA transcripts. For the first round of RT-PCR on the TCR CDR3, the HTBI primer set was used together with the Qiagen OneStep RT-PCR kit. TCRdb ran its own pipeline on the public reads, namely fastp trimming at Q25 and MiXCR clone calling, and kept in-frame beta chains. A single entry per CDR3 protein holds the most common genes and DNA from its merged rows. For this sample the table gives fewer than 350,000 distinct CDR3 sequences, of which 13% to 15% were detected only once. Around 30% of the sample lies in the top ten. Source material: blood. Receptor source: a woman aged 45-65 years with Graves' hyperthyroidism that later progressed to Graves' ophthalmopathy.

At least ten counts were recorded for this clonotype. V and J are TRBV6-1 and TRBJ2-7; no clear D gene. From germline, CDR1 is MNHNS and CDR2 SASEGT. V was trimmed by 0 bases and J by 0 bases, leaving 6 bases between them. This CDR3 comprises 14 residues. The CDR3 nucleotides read TGTGCCAGCAGTGAAGCACGCCTCTCCTACGAGCAGTACTTC. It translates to CASSEARLSYEQYF.

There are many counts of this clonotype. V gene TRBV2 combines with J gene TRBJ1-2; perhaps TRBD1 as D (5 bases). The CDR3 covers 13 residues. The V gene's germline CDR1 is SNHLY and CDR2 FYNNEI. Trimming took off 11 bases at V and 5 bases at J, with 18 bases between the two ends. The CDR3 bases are TGTGCCGAACGGGGAGGGGAGGTATATGGCTACACCTTC. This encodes CAERGGEVYGYTF.

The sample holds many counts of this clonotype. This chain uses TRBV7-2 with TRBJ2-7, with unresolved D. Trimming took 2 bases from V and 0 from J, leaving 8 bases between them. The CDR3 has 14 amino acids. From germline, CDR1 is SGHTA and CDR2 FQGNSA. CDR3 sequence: CASSLYGSSYEQYF. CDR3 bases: TGTGCCAGCAGCTTATATGGTTCCTCCTACGAGCAGTACTTC.

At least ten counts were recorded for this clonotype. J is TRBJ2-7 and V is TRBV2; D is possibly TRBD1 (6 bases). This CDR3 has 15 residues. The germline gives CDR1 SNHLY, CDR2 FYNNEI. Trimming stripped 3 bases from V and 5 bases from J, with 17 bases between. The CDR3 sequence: CASSERVAGVHEQYF. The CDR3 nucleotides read TGTGCCAGCAGTGAGAGGGTGGCAGGGGTACACGAGCAGTACTTC.

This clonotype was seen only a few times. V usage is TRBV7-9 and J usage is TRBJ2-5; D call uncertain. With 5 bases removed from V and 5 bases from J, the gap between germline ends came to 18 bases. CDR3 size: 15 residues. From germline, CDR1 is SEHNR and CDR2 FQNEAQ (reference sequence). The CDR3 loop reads CASSLALGLVETQYF. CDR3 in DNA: TGTGCCAGCAGCCTTGCCCTGGGCCTGGTCGAGACCCAGTACTTC.

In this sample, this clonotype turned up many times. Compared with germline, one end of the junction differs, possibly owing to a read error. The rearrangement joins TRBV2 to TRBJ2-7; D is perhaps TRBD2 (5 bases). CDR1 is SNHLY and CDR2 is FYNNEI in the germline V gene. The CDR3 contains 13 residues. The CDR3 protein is CASGEGRRYEQYF. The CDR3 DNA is TGTGCCAGCGGTGAAGGGCGGAGGTACGAGCAGTACTTC. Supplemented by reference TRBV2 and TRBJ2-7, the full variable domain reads EPEVTQTPSHQVTQMGQEVILRCVPISNHLYFYWYRQILGQKVEFLVSFYNNEISEKSEIFDDQFSVERPDGSNFTLKIRSTKLEDSAMYFCASGEGRRYEQYFGPGTRLTVT.

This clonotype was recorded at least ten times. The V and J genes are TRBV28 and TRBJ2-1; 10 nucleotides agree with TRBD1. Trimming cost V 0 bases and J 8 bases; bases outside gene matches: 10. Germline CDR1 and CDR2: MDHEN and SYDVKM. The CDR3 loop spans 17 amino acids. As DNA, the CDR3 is TGTGCCAGCAGTTTATGGACCGGGACAGGGGCGCACGATGAGCAGTTCTTC. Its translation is CASSLWTGTGAHDEQFF.

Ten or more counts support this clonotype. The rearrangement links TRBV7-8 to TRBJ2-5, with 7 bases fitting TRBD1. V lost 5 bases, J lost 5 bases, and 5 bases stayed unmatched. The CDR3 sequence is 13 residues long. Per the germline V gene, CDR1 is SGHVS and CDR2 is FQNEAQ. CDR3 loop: CASSQQGIETQYF. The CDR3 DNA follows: TGTGCCAGCAGCCAACAGGGGATCGAGACCCAGTACTTC.

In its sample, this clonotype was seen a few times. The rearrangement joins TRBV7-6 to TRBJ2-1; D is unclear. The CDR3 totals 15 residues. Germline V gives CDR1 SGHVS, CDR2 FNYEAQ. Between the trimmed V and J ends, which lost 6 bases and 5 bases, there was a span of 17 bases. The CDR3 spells CASSGVSSGNNEQFF. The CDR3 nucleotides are TGTGCCAGCAGTGGGGTGTCATCTGGGAACAATGAGCAGTTCTTC.

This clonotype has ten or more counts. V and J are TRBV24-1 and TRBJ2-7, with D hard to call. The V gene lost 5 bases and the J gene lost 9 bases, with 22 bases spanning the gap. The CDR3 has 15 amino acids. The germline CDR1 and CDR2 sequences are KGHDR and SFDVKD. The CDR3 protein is CATSASAPAGLTQYF. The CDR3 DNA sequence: TGTGCCACCAGTGCCTCAGCCCCTGCCGGCCTAACGCAGTACTTC.

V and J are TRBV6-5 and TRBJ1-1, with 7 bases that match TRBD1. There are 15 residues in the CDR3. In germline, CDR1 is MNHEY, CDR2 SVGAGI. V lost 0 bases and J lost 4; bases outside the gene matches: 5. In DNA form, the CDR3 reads TGTGCCAGCAGTTACTCATCAGGGGGTATCACTGAAGCTTTCTTT. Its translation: CASSYSSGGITEAFF.

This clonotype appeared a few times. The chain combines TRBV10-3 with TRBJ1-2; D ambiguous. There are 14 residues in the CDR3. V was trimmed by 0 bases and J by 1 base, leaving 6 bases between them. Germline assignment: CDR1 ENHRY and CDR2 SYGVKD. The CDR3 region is CAISESNNNYGYTF. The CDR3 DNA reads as TGTGCCATCAGTGAGTCGAACAATAACTATGGCTACACCTTC.

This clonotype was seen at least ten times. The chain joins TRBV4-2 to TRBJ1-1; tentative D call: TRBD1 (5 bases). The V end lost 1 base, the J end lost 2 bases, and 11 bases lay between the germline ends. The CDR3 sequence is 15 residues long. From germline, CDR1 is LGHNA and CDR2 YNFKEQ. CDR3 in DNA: TGTGCCAGCAGCCAAGTATCTGGGGGTAACACTGAAGCTTTCTTT. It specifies CASSQVSGGNTEAFF.

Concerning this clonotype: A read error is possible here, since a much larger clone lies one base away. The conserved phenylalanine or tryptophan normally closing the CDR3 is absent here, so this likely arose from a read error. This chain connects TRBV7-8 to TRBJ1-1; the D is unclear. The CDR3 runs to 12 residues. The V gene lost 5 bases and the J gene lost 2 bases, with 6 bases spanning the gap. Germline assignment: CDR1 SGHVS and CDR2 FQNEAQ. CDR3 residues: CASSPVNTEAFS. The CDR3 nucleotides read TGTGCCAGCAGCCCGGTCAACACTGAAGCTTTCTCT.

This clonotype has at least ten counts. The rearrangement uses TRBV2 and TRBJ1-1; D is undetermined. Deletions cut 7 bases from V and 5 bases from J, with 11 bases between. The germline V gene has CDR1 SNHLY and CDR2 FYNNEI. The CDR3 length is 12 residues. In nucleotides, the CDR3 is TGTGCCAGCACATACGGGAGGACTGAAGCTTTCTTT. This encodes CASTYGRTEAFF.

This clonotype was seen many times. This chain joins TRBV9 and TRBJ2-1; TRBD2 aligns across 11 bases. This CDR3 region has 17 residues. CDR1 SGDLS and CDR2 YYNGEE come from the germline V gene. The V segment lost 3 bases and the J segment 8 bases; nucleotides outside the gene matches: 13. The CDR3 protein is CASSADLAGGMAHEQFF. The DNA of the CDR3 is TGTGCCAGCAGCGCAGACCTAGCGGGAGGCATGGCTCATGAGCAGTTCTTC. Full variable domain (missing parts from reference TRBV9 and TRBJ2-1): DSGVTQTPKHLITATGQRVTLRCSPRSGDLSVYWYQQSLDQGLQFLIQYYNGEERAKGNILERFSAQQFPDLHSELNLSSLELGDSALYFCASSADLAGGMAHEQFFGPGTRLTVL.

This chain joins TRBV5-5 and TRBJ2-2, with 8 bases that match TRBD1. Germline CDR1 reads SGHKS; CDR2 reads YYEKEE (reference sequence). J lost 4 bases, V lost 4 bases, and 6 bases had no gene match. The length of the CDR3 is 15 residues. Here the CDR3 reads CASSQQGVGTGELFF. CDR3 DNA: TGTGCCAGCAGCCAACAGGGGGTCGGCACCGGGGAGCTGTTTTTT.